This T cell receptor (beta chain) was profiled in a study of OX40 agonist ivuxolimab in advanced cancers. The method was immunoSEQ multiplex PCR; TCRdb's version includes in-frame clones alone and lacks a portion of them. The sample contains approximately 81,000 clones, roughly 91% of which appear only once. J lost 5 bases, V lost 1 base, and 5 bases had no gene match. Germline CDR1 SQVTM, CDR2 ANQGSEA. CDR3 size: 13 residues. The material was CD4+ or CD8+ T cells sorted from blood, obtained in a trial of the OX40 agonist ivuxolimab. The receptor comes from an adult with an advanced solid tumor such as melanoma, head and neck, liver or kidney cancer. V gene TRBV29-1 combines with J gene TRBJ2-7; 7 bases align to TRBD1. This chain's CDR3 is CSVEGQGRDEQYF. The CDR3 DNA is TGCAGCGTTGAAGGACAGGGTCGGGACGAGCAGTACTTC.